This T cell receptor beta chain was obtained from a study of cytomegalovirus exposure and HLA in healthy donors. Method: immunoSEQ multiplex PCR; TCRdb's copy keeps in-frame clones and lacks some. The table includes about 130,000 clones, around 86% detected once. CDR1 is KGHSH, CDR2 LQKENI, per germline. The length of the CDR3 is 17 residues. V shed 5 bases and J 0 bases; nucleotides not matched to a gene: 8. The chain combines TRBV18 with TRBJ2-3; 10 bases agree with TRBD2. Sequences were obtained from PBMCs. The clonotype comes from a young woman in good health and CMV-seronegative. The CDR3 coding sequence is TGTGCCAGCTCAGTTACTAGCGGGATATCTAGCACAGATACGCAGTATTTT. Translating it yields CASSVTSGISSTDTQYF.